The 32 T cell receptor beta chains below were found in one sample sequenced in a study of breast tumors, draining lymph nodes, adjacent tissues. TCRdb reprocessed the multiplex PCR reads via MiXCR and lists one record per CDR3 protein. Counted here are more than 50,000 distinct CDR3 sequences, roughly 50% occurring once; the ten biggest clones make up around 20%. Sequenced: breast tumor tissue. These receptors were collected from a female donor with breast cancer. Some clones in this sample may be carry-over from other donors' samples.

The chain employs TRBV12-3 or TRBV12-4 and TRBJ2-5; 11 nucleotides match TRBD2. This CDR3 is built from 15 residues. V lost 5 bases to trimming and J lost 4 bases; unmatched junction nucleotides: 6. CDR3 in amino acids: CASSTPTSGVETQYF. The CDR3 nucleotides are TGTGCCAGCAGTACGCCGACTAGCGGGGTAGAGACCCAGTACTTC.

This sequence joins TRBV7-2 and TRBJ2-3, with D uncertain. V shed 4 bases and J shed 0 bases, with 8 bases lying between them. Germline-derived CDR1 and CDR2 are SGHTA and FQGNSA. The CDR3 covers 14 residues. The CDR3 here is CASSSQPSTDTQYF. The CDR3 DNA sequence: TGTGCCAGCAGCTCCCAACCTAGCACAGATACGCAGTATTTT.

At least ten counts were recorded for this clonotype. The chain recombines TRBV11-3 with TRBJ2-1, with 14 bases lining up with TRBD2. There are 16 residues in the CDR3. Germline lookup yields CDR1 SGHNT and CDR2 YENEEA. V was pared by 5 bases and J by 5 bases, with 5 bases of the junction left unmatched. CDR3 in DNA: TGTGCCAGCAGCAAAGTGACTAGCGGGGGGGACAATGAGCAGTTCTTC. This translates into CASSKVTSGGDNEQFF.

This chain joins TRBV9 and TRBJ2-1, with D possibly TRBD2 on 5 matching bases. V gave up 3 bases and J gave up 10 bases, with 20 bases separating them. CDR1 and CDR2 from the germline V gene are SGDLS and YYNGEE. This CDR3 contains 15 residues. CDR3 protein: CASSDSSPVGPEQFF. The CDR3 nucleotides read TGTGCCAGCAGCGACTCTAGCCCCGTTGGTCCAGAGCAGTTCTTC.

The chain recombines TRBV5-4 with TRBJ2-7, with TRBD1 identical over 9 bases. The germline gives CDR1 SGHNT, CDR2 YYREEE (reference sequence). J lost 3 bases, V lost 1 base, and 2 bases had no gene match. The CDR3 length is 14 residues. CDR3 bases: TGTGCCAGCAGCTTGTCGGGACAGGGCTACGAGCAGTACTTC. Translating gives CASSLSGQGYEQYF. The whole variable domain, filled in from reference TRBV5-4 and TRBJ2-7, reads ETGVTQSPTHLIKTRGQQVTLRCSSQSGHNTVSWYQQALGQGPQFIFQYYREEENGRGNFPPRFSGLQFPNYSSELNVNALELDDSALYLCASSLSGQGYEQYFGPGTRLTVT.

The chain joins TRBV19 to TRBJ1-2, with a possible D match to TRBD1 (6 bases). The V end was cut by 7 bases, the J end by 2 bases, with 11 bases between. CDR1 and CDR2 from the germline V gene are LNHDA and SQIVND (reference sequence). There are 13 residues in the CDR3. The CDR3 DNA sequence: TGTGCCAGTACCCCGACAGGCAACTATGGCTACACCTTC. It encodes CASTPTGNYGYTF. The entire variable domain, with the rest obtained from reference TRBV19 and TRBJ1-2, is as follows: DGGITQSPKYLFRKEGQNVTLSCEQNLNHDAMYWYRQDPGQGLRLIYYSQIVNDFQKGDIAEGYSVSREKKESFPLTVTSAQKNPTAFYLCASTPTGNYGYTFGSGTRLTVV.

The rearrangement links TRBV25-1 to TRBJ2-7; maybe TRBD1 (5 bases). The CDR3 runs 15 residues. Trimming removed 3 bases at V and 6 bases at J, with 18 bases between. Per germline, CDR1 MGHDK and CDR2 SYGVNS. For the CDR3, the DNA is TGTGCCAGCAGTGATGGGGCCGACACTCGGGTCGAGCAGTACTTC. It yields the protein CASSDGADTRVEQYF.

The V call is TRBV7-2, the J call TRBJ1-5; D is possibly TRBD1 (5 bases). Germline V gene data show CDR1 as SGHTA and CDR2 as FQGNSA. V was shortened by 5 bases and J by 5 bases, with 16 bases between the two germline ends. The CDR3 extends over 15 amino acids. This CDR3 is CASSQRSRRDQPQHF. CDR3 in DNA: TGTGCCAGCAGCCAGAGGAGCCGCAGGGATCAGCCCCAGCATTTT.

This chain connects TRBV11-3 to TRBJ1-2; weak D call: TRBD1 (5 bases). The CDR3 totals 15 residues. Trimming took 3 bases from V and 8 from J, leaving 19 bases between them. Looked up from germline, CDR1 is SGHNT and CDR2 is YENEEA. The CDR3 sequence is CASSLTSGRKRGYTF. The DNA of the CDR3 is TGTGCCAGCAGCTTGACGTCGGGACGTAAGCGCGGCTACACCTTC.

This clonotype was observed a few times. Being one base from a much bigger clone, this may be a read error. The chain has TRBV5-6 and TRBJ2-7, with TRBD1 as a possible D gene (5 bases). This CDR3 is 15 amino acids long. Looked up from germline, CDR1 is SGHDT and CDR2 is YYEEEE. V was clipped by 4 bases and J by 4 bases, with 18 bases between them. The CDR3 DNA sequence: TGTGCCAGCAGCCCCGCCAGGGCTGGAAGTTACGAGCAGTACTTC. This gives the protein CASSPARAGSYEQYF.

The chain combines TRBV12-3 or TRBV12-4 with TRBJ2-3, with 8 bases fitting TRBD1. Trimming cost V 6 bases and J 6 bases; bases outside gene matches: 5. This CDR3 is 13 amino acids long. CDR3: CASRPTGVDTQYF. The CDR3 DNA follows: TGTGCCAGCAGACCGACAGGGGTGGATACGCAGTATTTT.

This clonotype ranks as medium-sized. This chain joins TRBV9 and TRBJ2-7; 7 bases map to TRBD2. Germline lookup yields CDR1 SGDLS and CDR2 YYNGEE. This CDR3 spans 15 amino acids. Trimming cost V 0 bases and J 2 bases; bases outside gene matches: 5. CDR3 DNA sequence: TGTGCCAGCAGCGTAGGGAGCGGGAAGACCTACGAGCAGTACTTC. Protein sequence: CASSVGSGKTYEQYF. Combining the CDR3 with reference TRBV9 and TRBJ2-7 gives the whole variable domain DSGVTQTPKHLITATGQRVTLRCSPRSGDLSVYWYQQSLDQGLQFLIQYYNGEERAKGNILERFSAQQFPDLHSELNLSSLELGDSALYFCASSVGSGKTYEQYFGPGTRLTVT.

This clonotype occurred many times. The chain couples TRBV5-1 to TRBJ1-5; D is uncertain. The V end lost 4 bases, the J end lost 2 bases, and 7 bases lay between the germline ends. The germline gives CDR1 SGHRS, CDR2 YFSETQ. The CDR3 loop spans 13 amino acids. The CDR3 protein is CASSMEGNQPQHF. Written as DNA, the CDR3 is TGCGCCAGCAGCATGGAGGGCAATCAGCCCCAGCATTTT. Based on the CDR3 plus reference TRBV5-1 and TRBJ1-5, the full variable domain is KAGVTQTPRYLIKTRGQQVTLSCSPISGHRSVSWYQQTPGQGLQFLFEYFSETQRNKGNFPGRFSGRQFSNSRSEMNVSTLELGDSALYLCASSMEGNQPQHFGDGTRLSIL.

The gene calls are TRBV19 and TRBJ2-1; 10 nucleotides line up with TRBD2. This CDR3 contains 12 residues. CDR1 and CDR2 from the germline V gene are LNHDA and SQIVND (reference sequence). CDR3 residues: CAAGGRGNEQFF. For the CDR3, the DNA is TGTGCAGCGGGGGGGCGGGGCAATGAGCAGTTCTTC.

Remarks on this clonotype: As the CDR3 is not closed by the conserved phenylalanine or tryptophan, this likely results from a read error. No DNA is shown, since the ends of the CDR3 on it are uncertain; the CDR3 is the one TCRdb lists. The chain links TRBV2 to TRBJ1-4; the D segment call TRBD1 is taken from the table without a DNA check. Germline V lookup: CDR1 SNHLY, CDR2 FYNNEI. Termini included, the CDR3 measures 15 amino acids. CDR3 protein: CASSEGGTPYEKPFL.

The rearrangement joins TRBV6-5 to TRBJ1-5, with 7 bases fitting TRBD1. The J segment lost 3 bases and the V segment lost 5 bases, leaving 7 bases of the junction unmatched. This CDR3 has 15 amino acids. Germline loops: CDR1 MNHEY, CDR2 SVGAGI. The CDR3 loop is CASSHSGQPNQPQHF. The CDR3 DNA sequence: TGTGCCAGCAGTCATTCGGGACAGCCCAATCAGCCCCAGCATTTT.

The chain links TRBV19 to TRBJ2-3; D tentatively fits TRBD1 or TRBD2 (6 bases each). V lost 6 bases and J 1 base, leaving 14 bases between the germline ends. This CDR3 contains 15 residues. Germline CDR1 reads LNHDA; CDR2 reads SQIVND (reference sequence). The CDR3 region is CASSRGGGRTDTQYF. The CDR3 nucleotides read TGTGCCAGTAGCCGAGGTGGGGGGCGCACAGATACGCAGTATTTT.

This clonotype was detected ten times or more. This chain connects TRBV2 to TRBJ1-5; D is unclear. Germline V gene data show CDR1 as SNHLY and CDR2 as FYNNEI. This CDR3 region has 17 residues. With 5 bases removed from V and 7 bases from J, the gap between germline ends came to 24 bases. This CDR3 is CASSSRTHGLRGQPQHF. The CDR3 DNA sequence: TGTGCCAGCAGTAGCCGGACCCACGGGCTTCGTGGGCAGCCCCAGCATTTT.

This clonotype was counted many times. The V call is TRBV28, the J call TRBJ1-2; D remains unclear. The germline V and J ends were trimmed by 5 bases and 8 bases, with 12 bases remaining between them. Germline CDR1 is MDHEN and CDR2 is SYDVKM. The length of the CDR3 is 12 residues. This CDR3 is CASSPRRVGYTF. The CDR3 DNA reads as TGTGCCAGCAGTCCTAGGCGGGTCGGCTACACCTTC.

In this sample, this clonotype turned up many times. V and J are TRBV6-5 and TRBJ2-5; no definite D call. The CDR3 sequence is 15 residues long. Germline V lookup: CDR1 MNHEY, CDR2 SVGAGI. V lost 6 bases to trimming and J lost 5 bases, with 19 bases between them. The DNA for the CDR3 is TGTGCCAGCAGCGGCCCTTTTGTGGGCAGGGAGACCCAGTACTTC. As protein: CASSGPFVGRETQYF.

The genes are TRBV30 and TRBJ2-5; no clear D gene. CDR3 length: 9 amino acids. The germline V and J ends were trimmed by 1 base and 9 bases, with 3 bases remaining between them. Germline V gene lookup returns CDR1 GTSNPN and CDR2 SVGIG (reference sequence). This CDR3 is CAWSGPQYF. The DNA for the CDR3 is TGTGCCTGGAGTGGGCCCCAGTACTTC. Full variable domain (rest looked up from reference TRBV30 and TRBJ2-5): SQTIHQWPATLVQPVGSPLSLECTVEGTSNPNLYWYRQAAGRGLQLLFYSVGIGQISSEVPQNLSASRPQDRQFILSSKKLLLSDSGFYLCAWSGPQYFGPGTRLLVL.

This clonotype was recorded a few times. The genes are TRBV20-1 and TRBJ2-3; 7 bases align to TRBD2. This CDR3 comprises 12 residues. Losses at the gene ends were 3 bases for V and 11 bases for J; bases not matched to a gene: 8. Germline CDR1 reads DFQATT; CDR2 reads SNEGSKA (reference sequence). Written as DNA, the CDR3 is TGCAGTGCTAGTCCTAGCGGCCGTGAGCAGTATTTT. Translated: CSASPSGREQYF.

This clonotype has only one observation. The CDR3 sequence is CSAWTVGREHQSNQPQHF. The DNA for the CDR3 is TGCAGTGCGTGGACGGTTGGGCGGGAACACCAGAGCAATCAGCCCCAGCATTTT. The rearrangement links TRBV20-1 to TRBJ1-5, with D uncertain. Trimming cost V 6 bases and J 1 base, with 25 bases left between them. Germline values: CDR1 DFQATT, CDR2 SNEGSKA (reference sequence). This CDR3 is built from 18 residues.

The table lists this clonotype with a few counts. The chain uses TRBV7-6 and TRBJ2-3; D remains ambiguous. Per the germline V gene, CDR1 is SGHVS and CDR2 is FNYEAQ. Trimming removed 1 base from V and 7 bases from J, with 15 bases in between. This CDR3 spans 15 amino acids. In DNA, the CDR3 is TGTGCCAGCAGCTTAGTTGCCAGGCCTGATTATACGCAGTATTTT. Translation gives CASSLVARPDYTQYF. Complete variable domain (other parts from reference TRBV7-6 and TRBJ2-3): GAGVSQSPRYKVTKRGQDVALRCDPISGHVSLYWYRQALGQGPEFLTYFNYEAQQDKSGLPNDRFSAERPEGSISTLTIQRTEQRDSAMYRCASSLVARPDYTQYFGPGTRLTVL.

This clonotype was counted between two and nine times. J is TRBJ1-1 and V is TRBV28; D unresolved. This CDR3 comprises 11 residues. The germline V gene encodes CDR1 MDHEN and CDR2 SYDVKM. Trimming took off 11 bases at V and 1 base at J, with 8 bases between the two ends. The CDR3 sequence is CASRGNTEAFF. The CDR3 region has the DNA TGTGCCTCTCGGGGGAACACTGAAGCTTTCTTT. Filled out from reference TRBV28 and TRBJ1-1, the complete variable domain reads DVKVTQSSRYLVKRTGEKVFLECVQDMDHENMFWYRQDPGLGLRLIYFSYDVKMKEKGDIPEGYSVSREKKERFSLILESASTNQTSMYLCASRGNTEAFFGQGTRLTVV.

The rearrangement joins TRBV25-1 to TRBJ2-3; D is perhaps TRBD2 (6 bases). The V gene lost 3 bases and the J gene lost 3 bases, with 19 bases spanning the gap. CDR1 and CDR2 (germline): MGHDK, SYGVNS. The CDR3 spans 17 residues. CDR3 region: CASSDSGWRAPTDTQYF. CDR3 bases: TGTGCCAGCAGTGATTCAGGGTGGAGGGCCCCGACAGATACGCAGTATTTT.

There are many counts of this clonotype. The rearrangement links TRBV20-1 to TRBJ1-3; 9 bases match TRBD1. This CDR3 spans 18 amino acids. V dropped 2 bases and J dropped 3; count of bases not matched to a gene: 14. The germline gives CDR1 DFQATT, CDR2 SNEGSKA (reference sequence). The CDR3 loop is CSARLRLGDREGGNTIYF. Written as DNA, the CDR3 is TGCAGTGCTAGATTGAGATTGGGGGACAGGGAAGGTGGAAACACCATATATTTT.

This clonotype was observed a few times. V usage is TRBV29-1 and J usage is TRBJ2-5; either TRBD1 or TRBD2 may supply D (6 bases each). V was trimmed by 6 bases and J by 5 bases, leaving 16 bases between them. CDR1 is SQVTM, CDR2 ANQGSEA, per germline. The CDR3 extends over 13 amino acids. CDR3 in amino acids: CSVNGGLRETQYF. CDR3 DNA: TGCAGCGTGAATGGGGGGCTACGGGAGACCCAGTACTTC.

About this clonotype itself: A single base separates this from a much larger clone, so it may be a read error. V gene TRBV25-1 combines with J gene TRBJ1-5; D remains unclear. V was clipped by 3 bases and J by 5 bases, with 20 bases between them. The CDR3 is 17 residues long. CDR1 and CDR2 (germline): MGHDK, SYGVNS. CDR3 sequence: CASSEDMCRTSHQPQHF. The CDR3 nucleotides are TGTGCCAGCAGTGAGGATATGTGTAGGACCAGCCATCAGCCCCAGCATTTT. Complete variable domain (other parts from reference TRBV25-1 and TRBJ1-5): EADIYQTPRYLVIGTGKKITLECSQTMGHDKMYWYQQDPGMELHLIHYSYGVNSTEKGDLSSESTVSRIRTEHFPLTLESARPSHTSQYLCASSEDMCRTSHQPQHFGDGTRLSIL.

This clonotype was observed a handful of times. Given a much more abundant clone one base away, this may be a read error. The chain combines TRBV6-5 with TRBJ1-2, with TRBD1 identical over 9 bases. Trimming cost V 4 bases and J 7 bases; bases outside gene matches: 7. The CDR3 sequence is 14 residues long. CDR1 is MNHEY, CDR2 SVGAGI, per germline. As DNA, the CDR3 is TGTGCCAGCAGTTCCTCGGGACAGGGATTTGGCTACACCTTC. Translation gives CASSSSGQGFGYTF.

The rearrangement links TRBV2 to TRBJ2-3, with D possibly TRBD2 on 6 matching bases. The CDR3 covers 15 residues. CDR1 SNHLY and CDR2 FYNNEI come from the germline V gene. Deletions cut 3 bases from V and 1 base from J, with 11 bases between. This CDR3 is CASSDVAAGTDTQYF. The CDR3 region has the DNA TGTGCCAGCAGTGATGTAGCGGCGGGCACAGATACGCAGTATTTT.

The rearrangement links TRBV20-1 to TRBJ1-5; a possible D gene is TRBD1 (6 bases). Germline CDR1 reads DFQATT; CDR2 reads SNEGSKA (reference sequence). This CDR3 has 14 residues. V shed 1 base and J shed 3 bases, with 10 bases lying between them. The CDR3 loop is CSARGDRSNQPQHF. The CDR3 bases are TGCAGTGCTAGAGGTGACAGGTCCAATCAGCCCCAGCATTTT.